This TCR beta chain came from a study of tumor-infiltrating lymphocytes in primary liver carcinoma. Findings and limits, study-wide: Only about 7.5-24% of top clones were detected in all five tumor regions. Blood's top-250-clone fraction was significantly lower than that of tumors (p = 0.039).

A constant-region primer primed TCR beta cDNA synthesis from around 500 ng of total RNA. Modified slightly, ARM-PCR produced TCR beta libraries over three nested multiplex PCR rounds. The first two PCR rounds used TRBV1-TRBV30 forward primers with a C-beta reverse primer, 10 to 11 cycles each. In TCRdb, the multiplex PCR reads were re-called with MiXCR into one record per CDR3 protein. The sample has some 190,000 distinct CDR3 sequences; just under 85% are singletons. In this sample, this clonotype turned up a few times. Its antigen is unidentified. A much larger clone lies one base from this, so it may be a read error. In germline, CDR1 is MNHEY, CDR2 SVGEGT. The CDR3 has 14 amino acids. From unsorted bulk tissue weighing roughly 17-32 mg, DNA and RNA were co-extracted. Chronic HBV infection was present, with no prior treatment. Every single tumor sample held over 85% viable tumor cells.

This receptor was taken from a man aged 40-50 years with primary liver carcinoma and hepatitis B virus infection. The sequenced material came from tumor tissue from primary liver carcinoma. This sequence joins TRBV6-2 or TRBV6-3 and TRBJ1-5; tentative D call: TRBD1 (6 bases). The CDR3 loop reads CAGSYRPGVQPQHF. CDR3 bases: TGTGCCGGCAGTTATAGGCCAGGGGTTCAGCCCCAGCATTTT.